This TCR beta chain was identified in a study of blood T cell repertoires in COVID-19. Study background: COVID-19 samples, acute and convalescent, were from the United States, Italy and Spain. From T cells, B-cell-depleted T cells, or PBMCs came the material, which was cDNA or gDNA.

Original processing notes: Reference gene primers were amplified, and this amplification served to estimate nucleated cell counts. Profiled with immunoSEQ multiplex PCR; TCRdb holds only in-frame clones, not every one. V and J calls and clone size are given by that table; D and trimming were obtained from the DNA. Among roughly 100,000 clones listed, over 75% were seen once. CDR3 size: 14 residues. V lost 3 bases, J lost 6 bases, and 4 bases stayed unmatched. Germline V gene lookup returns CDR1 KGHSH and CDR2 LQKENI. The chain employs TRBV18 and TRBJ1-5; TRBD1 matches 8 bases. Sequencing was carried out using peripheral blood. The receptor was isolated from a man aged 50 or older with acute or convalescent COVID-19. The CDR3 reads CASSPRTGTQPQHF. DNA for the CDR3: TGTGCCAGCTCACCCAGGACAGGGACTCAGCCCCAGCATTTT.